The next 25 T cell receptor beta chains were all read from a single sample in a study of breast tumors, draining lymph nodes, adjacent tissues. TCRdb re-called the multiplex PCR reads through MiXCR, storing one row per CDR3 protein. This sample has 200,000 to 250,000 distinct CDR3 sequences, with 30% to 35% found just once. Samples came from axillary lymph nodes draining the breast cancer. Sequenced sample: axillary lymph node tissue. These receptors all stem from a female donor with breast cancer. Some clones in this sample may be carry-over from other donors' samples.

The chain uses TRBV5-1 and TRBJ2-3; D is perhaps TRBD2 (7 bases). The ends were cut back, 3 bases at V and 4 bases at J, with 21 bases in the middle. Per the germline V gene, CDR1 is SGHRS and CDR2 is YFSETQ. This CDR3 is 17 amino acids long. The CDR3 DNA sequence: TGCGCCAGCAGCTCGGCAATAGGGGGGGCCTGGGCAGATACGCAGTATTTT. Residues: CASSSAIGGAWADTQYF. The full variable domain, its missing parts supplied by reference TRBV5-1 and TRBJ2-3, is KAGVTQTPRYLIKTRGQQVTLSCSPISGHRSVSWYQQTPGQGLQFLFEYFSETQRNKGNFPGRFSGRQFSNSRSEMNVSTLELGDSALYLCASSSAIGGAWADTQYFGPGTRLTVL.

The chain recombines TRBV11-2 with TRBJ1-1; 7 bases are shared with TRBD1. CDR1 SGHAT and CDR2 FQNNGV come from the germline V gene. The trim removed 5 bases at V and 5 bases at J, leaving 5 bases unmatched. This CDR3 region has 13 residues. CDR3 sequence reads: CASSLTGITEAFF. CDR3 bases: TGTGCCAGCAGCCTGACAGGGATAACTGAAGCTTTCTTT. Using reference TRBV11-2 and TRBJ1-1 for the parts outside the CDR3, the full variable domain is EAGVAQSPRYKIIEKRQSVAFWCNPISGHATLYWYQQILGQGPKLLIQFQNNGVVDDSQLPKDRFSAERLKGVDSTLKIQPAKLEDSAVYLCASSLTGITEAFFGQGTRLTVV.

This clonotype was seen a handful of times. The V and J genes are TRBV5-4 and TRBJ2-7; D gene uncertain. V was trimmed by 4 bases and J by 7 bases, leaving 9 bases between them. CDR1 is SGHNT, CDR2 YYREEE, per germline (reference sequence). This CDR3 has 11 amino acids. In DNA form, the CDR3 reads TGTGCCAGCAGCGGCGGACGGGAGCAGTACTTC. Translating it yields CASSGGREQYF.

The chain links TRBV6-2 or TRBV6-3 to TRBJ1-5, with 8 bases aligning to TRBD1. J gave up 14 bases and V 5 bases, and 8 bases lay outside the gene matches. Germline V CDR1 and CDR2: MNHEY, SVGEGT. The CDR3 is 12 residues long. Written as DNA, the CDR3 is TGTGCCAGCAGTACTGGACAGGGTTTAGAGCATTTT. It yields the protein CASSTGQGLEHF.

Worth noting for this clonotype: Here the CDR3 omits its conserved ending phenylalanine or tryptophan, so a read error is the likely source. The V and J genes are TRBV20-1 and TRBJ2-7; TRBD1 matches at 10 bases. This CDR3 region has 13 residues. From germline, CDR1 is DFQATT and CDR2 SNEGSKA (reference sequence). This chain's CDR3 is CSASGQGTYAQYY. CDR3 nucleotides: TGCAGTGCTTCGGGACAGGGGACCTACGCGCAGTACTAC.

This clonotype was recorded at least ten times. The V and J genes are TRBV12-3 or TRBV12-4 and TRBJ2-5; 9 bases fit TRBD2. The ends lost 5 bases at V and 4 bases at J; junction bases unmatched: 8. The CDR3 has 15 residues. The CDR3 region has the DNA TGTGCCAGCAGTCCCAAGCGGGGGGCTTTAGAGACCCAGTACTTC. It translates to CASSPKRGALETQYF.

This clonotype was seen a handful of times. The chain employs TRBV20-1 and TRBJ1-1; no definite D call. CDR1 DFQATT and CDR2 SNEGSKA come from the germline V gene (reference sequence). Trimming took off 6 bases at V and 4 bases at J, with 12 bases between the two ends. This CDR3 spans 12 amino acids. The CDR3 here is CSARYGFTEAFF. In DNA form, the CDR3 reads TGCAGTGCCCGGTATGGGTTCACTGAAGCTTTCTTT.

This clonotype was seen ten or more times. This sequence joins TRBV9 and TRBJ2-7; D uncertain. The V end was cut by 0 bases, the J end by 0 bases, with 7 bases between. Germline CDR1 SGDLS, CDR2 YYNGEE. The CDR3 runs to 14 residues. CDR3 protein: CASSVDSSSYEQYF. The CDR3 bases are TGTGCCAGCAGCGTAGACTCGAGCTCCTACGAGCAGTACTTC.

This chain joins TRBV5-4 and TRBJ2-1, with no clear D. Germline V gene sequence: CDR1 SGHNT, CDR2 YYREEE (reference sequence). The V end lost 3 bases, the J end lost 5 bases, and 15 bases lay between the germline ends. This CDR3 contains 15 residues. The CDR3 DNA follows: TGTGCCAGCAGCTCCCCCAAAGCTGACCACAATGAGCAGTTCTTC. It yields the protein CASSSPKADHNEQFF.

This clonotype was counted at least ten times. The V and J genes are TRBV5-8 and TRBJ1-4, with TRBD1 matching 9 bases. V shed 4 bases and J 2 bases; nucleotides not matched to a gene: 3. This CDR3 is built from 15 residues. From germline, CDR1 is SGHTS and CDR2 YDEGEE. CDR3 protein: CASSNTGGTNEKLFF. DNA of the CDR3: TGTGCCAGCAGCAATACAGGGGGCACTAATGAAAAACTGTTTTTT. The variable domain in full, with the rest retrieved from reference TRBV5-8 and TRBJ1-4, is EAGVTQSPTHLIKTRGQQATLRCSPISGHTSVYWYQQALGLGLQFLLWYDEGEERNRGNFPPRFSGRQFPNYSSELNVNALELEDSALYLCASSNTGGTNEKLFFGSGTQLSVL.

CDR3 nucleotides: TGTGCCAGCAGTGTCGGGGGTTTCAATTCACCCCTCCACTTT. Translation gives CASSVGGFNSPLHF. The rearrangement links TRBV2 to TRBJ1-6; weak D call: TRBD1 (5 bases). There are 14 residues in the CDR3. Trimming shortened V by 4 bases and J by 7 bases, and 11 bases separated the two germline ends. CDR1 is SNHLY and CDR2 is FYNNEI in the germline V gene.

This clonotype was recorded a few times. The chain recombines TRBV6-5 with TRBJ1-3; 11 nucleotides match TRBD1. CDR3 length: 15 residues. V dropped 5 bases and J dropped 3; count of bases not matched to a gene: 3. CDR1 MNHEY and CDR2 SVGAGI come from the germline V gene. CDR3 in amino acids: CASSPGTGGGNTIYF. CDR3 bases: TGTGCCAGCAGTCCCGGGACAGGGGGTGGAAACACCATATATTTT.

The table lists this clonotype with a few counts. A much larger clone is a single base away; this may be a read error. The chain has TRBV12-3 or TRBV12-4 and TRBJ1-5; D is perhaps TRBD1 (5 bases). This CDR3 contains 14 residues. The CDR3 region is CASKGRDPNRPQHF. The CDR3 region has the DNA TGTGCCAGCAAGGGGAGGGATCCCAATCGGCCCCAGCATTTT.

This clonotype was detected once. The rearrangement links TRBV3-1 to TRBJ2-1; 12 nucleotides match TRBD2. Germline V gives CDR1 LGHDT, CDR2 YNNKEL (reference sequence). V shed 4 bases and J 6 bases; nucleotides not matched to a gene: 7. The CDR3 spans 16 residues. In DNA form, the CDR3 reads TGTGCCAGCAGCCCCGCGACTAGCGGGAGCTTCAATGAGCAGTTCTTC. It encodes CASSPATSGSFNEQFF.

On this clonotype itself: A much larger clone differs by one base, so this may be a read error. This chain joins TRBV12-3 or TRBV12-4 and TRBJ2-1, with 9 bases that match TRBD1. This CDR3 comprises 14 residues. V dropped 5 bases and J dropped 7; count of bases not matched to a gene: 6. CDR3: CASSTGGIENEQFF. The CDR3 bases are TGTGCCAGCAGTACAGGGGGCATCGAGAATGAGCAGTTCTTC.

The chain employs TRBV7-9 and TRBJ1-6; no clear D. This CDR3 comprises 17 residues. V was trimmed by 1 base and J by 5 bases, leaving 15 bases between them. Looked up from germline, CDR1 is SEHNR and CDR2 is FQNEAQ (reference sequence). CDR3 amino acids: CASSLELTGPNNSPLHF. The DNA of the CDR3 is TGTGCCAGCAGCTTAGAGTTGACGGGCCCGAATAATTCACCCCTCCACTTT.

Turning to this clonotype: This clone may be a read error of a much larger clone one base away. The chain links TRBV7-6 to TRBJ2-2; TRBD2 aligns across 8 bases. Unmatched junction bases numbered 10, after V lost 2 bases and J lost 5 bases. The CDR3 is 17 amino acids. In germline, CDR1 is SGHVS, CDR2 FNYEAQ. The CDR3 here is CASSLLRAGGPTGELFF. CDR3 DNA sequence: TGTGCCAGCAGCTTACTTCGGGCGGGAGGTCCTACCGGGGAGCTGTTTTTT. The whole variable domain, filled in from reference TRBV7-6 and TRBJ2-2, reads GAGVSQSPRYKVTKRGQDVALRCDPISGHVSLYWYRQALGQGPEFLTYFNYEAQQDKSGLPNDRFSAERPEGSISTLTIQRTEQRDSAMYRCASSLLRAGGPTGELFFGEGSRLTVL.

For this clonotype: This may stem from a read error, because a much larger clone lies one nucleotide away. V is TRBV11-2 and J is TRBJ2-5; unclear D gene. The V and J ends lost 6 bases and 7 bases respectively, with 15 bases between them. Germline V gives CDR1 SGHAT, CDR2 FQNNGV. This CDR3 comprises 13 residues. The CDR3 loop reads CASRPIGPATQYF. The CDR3 DNA reads TGTGCCAGCAGACCGATAGGGCCTGCGACCCAGTACTTC.

This rearrangement joins TRBV25-1 to TRBJ2-1, with D possibly TRBD2 on 6 matching bases. The CDR3 extends over 12 amino acids. Germline lookup yields CDR1 MGHDK and CDR2 SYGVNS. Deletions cut 8 bases from V and 8 bases from J, with 13 bases between. The CDR3 loop is CASGGNTDEQFF. The CDR3 DNA sequence: TGTGCCAGCGGCGGGAATACAGATGAGCAGTTCTTC.

This clonotype was seen at least ten times. The chain is built from TRBV12-3 or TRBV12-4 and TRBJ2-7, with a tentative D call TRBD2 (6 bases). V was cut by 5 bases and J by 7 bases, with 21 bases left in between. The CDR3 loop spans 15 amino acids. The CDR3 nucleotides read TGTGCCAGCAGTAAATATAGCGGAATCCCTCTAGAGCAGTACTTC. Protein product: CASSKYSGIPLEQYF.

This clonotype occurred many times. This chain joins TRBV11-2 and TRBJ1-6, with D perhaps TRBD1 (6 bases). The V gene's germline CDR1 is SGHAT and CDR2 FQNNGV. CDR3 length: 14 amino acids. V lost 4 bases, J lost 3 bases, and 7 bases lay in between. As DNA, the CDR3 is TGTGCCAGCAGCTCGGGACACTATAATTCACCCCTCCACTTT. This sequence encodes CASSSGHYNSPLHF.

In regard to this clonotype: This may be a read error: a much more frequent sequence differs by one nucleotide. The chain carries TRBV7-2 and TRBJ2-5; 8 nucleotides align to TRBD2. This CDR3 is 16 amino acids long. CDR1 SGHTA and CDR2 FQGNSA come from the germline V gene. The CDR3 sequence: CASSLGVTGGGQTPYF. CDR3 coding DNA: TGTGCCAGCAGCTTAGGGGTAACGGGGGGGGGTCAGACCCCGTACTTC.

This clonotype was seen many times. The chain has TRBV7-8 and TRBJ2-1; D is perhaps TRBD1 (5 bases). Germline values: CDR1 SGHVS, CDR2 FQNEAQ. There are 16 residues in the CDR3. V dropped 5 bases and J dropped 3 bases, with 17 bases sitting between them. The CDR3 sequence: CASSVPQGMGYNEQFF. The CDR3 nucleotides read TGTGCCAGCAGCGTACCTCAGGGCATGGGCTACAATGAGCAGTTCTTC. The variable domain in full, completed from reference TRBV7-8 and TRBJ2-1, reads GAGVSQSPRYKVAKRGQDVALRCDPISGHVSLFWYQQALGQGPEFLTYFQNEAQLDKSGLPSDRFFAERPEGSVSTLKIQRTQQEDSAVYLCASSVPQGMGYNEQFFGPGTRLTVL.

Turning to this clonotype: This is likely a read error, given that the CDR3 carries no conserved phenylalanine or tryptophan at its end. This rearrangement joins TRBV29-1 to TRBJ2-5; TRBD1 matches 10 bases. The CDR3 runs to 15 residues. CDR1 and CDR2 from the germline V gene are SQVTM and ANQGSEA. CDR3 sequence: CGSLSGQGVWETQYL. CDR3 DNA sequence: TGCGGAAGTCTTTCAGGACAGGGGGTATGGGAGACCCAGTACTTG.

This clonotype was detected ten times or more. This rearrangement joins TRBV12-3 or TRBV12-4 to TRBJ2-5; D is undetermined. Trimming removed 1 base from V and 2 bases from J, with 14 bases in between. CDR3 size: 16 residues. As DNA, the CDR3 is TGTGCCAGCAGTTTAGAGGCAGGTTTTTATCAAGAGACCCAGTACTTC. Protein product: CASSLEAGFYQETQYF.